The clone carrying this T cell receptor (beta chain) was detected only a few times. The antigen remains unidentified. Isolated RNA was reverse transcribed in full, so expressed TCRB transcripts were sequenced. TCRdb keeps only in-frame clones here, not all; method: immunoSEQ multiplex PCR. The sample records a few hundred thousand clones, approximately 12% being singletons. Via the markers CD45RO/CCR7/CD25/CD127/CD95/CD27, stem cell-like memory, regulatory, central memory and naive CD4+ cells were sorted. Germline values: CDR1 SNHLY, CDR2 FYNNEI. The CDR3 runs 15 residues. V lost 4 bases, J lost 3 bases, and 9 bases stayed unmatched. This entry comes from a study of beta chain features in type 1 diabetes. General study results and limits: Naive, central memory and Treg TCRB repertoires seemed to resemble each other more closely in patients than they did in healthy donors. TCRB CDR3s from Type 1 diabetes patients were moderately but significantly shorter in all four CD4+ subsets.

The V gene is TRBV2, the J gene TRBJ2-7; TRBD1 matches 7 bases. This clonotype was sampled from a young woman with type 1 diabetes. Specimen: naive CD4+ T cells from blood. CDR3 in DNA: TGTGCCAGCAGTGCGGGACAGTGGAGCCTCTACGAGCAGTACTTC. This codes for CASSAGQWSLYEQYF.